Each of the 22 T cell receptor beta chains below was sequenced from the same sample in a study of T cell responses to AZD1222 COVID-19 vaccine. The data were produced by immunoSEQ multiplex PCR, yet TCRdb's version contains in-frame clones alone and is incomplete. The table records roughly 160,000 clones, about nine tenths of them present only once. The starting material was peripheral blood, obtained on day 0 of AZD1222 vaccination. The receptors come from an adult in good health.

The CDR3 here is CASSSILTSGREETQYF. DNA of the CDR3: TGTGCCAGCAGCTCTATCCTGACTAGCGGGAGAGAAGAGACCCAGTACTTC. The V and J genes are TRBV7-9 and TRBJ2-5; 12 bases agree with TRBD2. The CDR3 sequence is 17 residues long. V lost 4 bases and J lost 3; bases outside the gene matches: 9. Germline assignment: CDR1 SEHNR and CDR2 FQNEAQ (reference sequence).

V is TRBV19 and J is TRBJ1-2; TRBD1 agrees at 9 bases. Per the germline V gene, CDR1 is LNHDA and CDR2 is SQIVND (reference sequence). This CDR3 contains 15 residues. Trimming took 10 bases from V and 4 from J; bases not matched to a gene: 13. CDR3: CATSRPDRGPYGYTF. The CDR3 coding sequence is TGTGCCACCTCTCGCCCGGACAGGGGTCCCTATGGCTACACCTTC.

This chain uses TRBV29-1 with TRBJ2-4, with 7 nucleotides matching TRBD1. The ends lost 7 bases at V and 8 bases at J; junction bases unmatched: 5. Germline V gives CDR1 SQVTM, CDR2 ANQGSEA. CDR3 length: 11 amino acids. The CDR3 spells CSGRTGDIQYF. The CDR3 nucleotides read TGCAGCGGCCGGACAGGTGACATTCAGTACTTC. The variable domain in full, with the rest retrieved from reference TRBV29-1 and TRBJ2-4, is SAVISQKPSRDICQRGTSLTIQCQVDSQVTMMFWYRQQPGQSLTLIATANQGSEATYESGFVIDKFPISRPNLTFSTLTVSNMSPEDSSIYLCSGRTGDIQYFGAGTRLSVL.

The genes are TRBV5-4 and TRBJ2-2, with a weak D call TRBD2 (5 bases). Germline-derived CDR1 and CDR2 are SGHNT and YYREEE (reference sequence). The V end was cut by 0 bases, the J end by 7 bases, with 7 bases between. The CDR3 is 13 residues long. As DNA, the CDR3 is TGTGCCAGCAGCTTGGTTGGGAGCGGGGAGCTGTTTTTT. Translating gives CASSLVGSGELFF.

The rearrangement links TRBV11-2 to TRBJ2-7, with TRBD1 identical over 7 bases. Germline V gives CDR1 SGHAT, CDR2 FQNNGV. The CDR3 runs 15 residues. The ends lost 6 bases at V and 3 bases at J; junction bases unmatched: 11. The CDR3: CASRRPGQKYYEQYF. The CDR3 nucleotides read TGTGCCAGCAGACGACCGGGACAGAAATACTACGAGCAGTACTTC.

This chain uses TRBV6-6 with TRBJ1-2; D is uncertain. The ends were cut back, 7 bases at V and 0 bases at J, with 15 bases in the middle. The germline V gene has CDR1 MNHNY and CDR2 SVGAGI (reference sequence). The CDR3 loop spans 15 amino acids. CDR3 sequence reads: CASILDTSANYGYTF. CDR3 nucleotide sequence: TGTGCCAGCATTCTAGACACCTCCGCTAACTATGGCTACACCTTC.

The chain has TRBV19 and TRBJ1-2; D is possibly TRBD1 (6 bases). Between the trimmed V and J ends, which lost 4 bases and 3 bases, there was a span of 18 bases. The CDR3 contains 16 residues. Germline CDR1 is LNHDA and CDR2 is SQIVND (reference sequence). DNA for the CDR3: TGTGCCAGTAGTAACCCGGACGGACAGAAGGACTATGGCTACACCTTC. Translated: CASSNPDGQKDYGYTF.

The CDR3 spells CASSLGTPMNTEAFF. CDR3 nucleotide sequence: TGTGCCAGCAGCTTGGGTACGCCCATGAACACTGAAGCTTTCTTT. J is TRBJ1-1 and V is TRBV7-9; D not resolved. This CDR3 has 15 amino acids. In germline, CDR1 is SEHNR, CDR2 FQNEAQ (reference sequence). Between the trimmed V and J ends, which lost 3 bases and 0 bases, there was a span of 11 bases.

The rearrangement uses TRBV11-2 and TRBJ1-2; 7 bases align to TRBD1. The CDR3 has 17 amino acids. Germline loops: CDR1 SGHAT, CDR2 FQNNGV. V shed 4 bases and J 4 bases; nucleotides not matched to a gene: 15. The CDR3 here is CASSSWGSTGSGYGYTF. As DNA, the CDR3 is TGTGCCAGCAGCTCCTGGGGGTCGACAGGGAGCGGCTATGGCTACACCTTC.

The genes are TRBV7-9 and TRBJ1-6, with TRBD1 identical over 11 bases. This CDR3 comprises 15 residues. The germline V gene has CDR1 SEHNR and CDR2 FQNEAQ (reference sequence). The trim removed 5 bases at V and 7 bases at J, leaving 4 bases unmatched. The CDR3 spells CASSPGQGGNSPLHF. In DNA form, the CDR3 reads TGTGCCAGCAGCCCGGGACAGGGGGGGAATTCACCCCTCCACTTT.

The chain employs TRBV19 and TRBJ1-2; D perhaps matches TRBD1 (5 bases). The CDR3 spans 15 residues. Trimming removed 5 bases from V and 5 bases from J, with 18 bases in between. Germline assignment: CDR1 LNHDA and CDR2 SQIVND (reference sequence). The CDR3 DNA sequence: TGTGCCAGTAGTTCCTACAGGACACCCGCTTATGGCTACACCTTC. This translates into CASSSYRTPAYGYTF.

The chain employs TRBV6-1 and TRBJ2-2, with 10 bases identical to TRBD2. The CDR3 is made up of 16 amino acids. The germline gives CDR1 MNHNS, CDR2 SASEGT. The V gene end was trimmed by 1 base and the J gene end by 3 bases; junction bases not matched to a gene: 2. The DNA for the CDR3 is TGTGCCAGCAGTGAAGGACTAGCGGGCTACACCGGGGAGCTGTTTTTT. Its protein is CASSEGLAGYTGELFF.

This clone was seen once. The chain links TRBV4-2 to TRBJ2-3; TRBD2 matches at 10 bases. This CDR3 is built from 15 residues. Germline V CDR1 and CDR2: LGHNA, YNFKEQ. With V trimmed by 5 bases and J by 5 bases, 7 bases remained unmatched. Written as DNA, the CDR3 is TGTGCCAGCAGCGGAGCGGGGGGGCCAAGAGATACGCAGTATTTT. Protein product: CASSGAGGPRDTQYF.

The chain carries TRBV7-2 and TRBJ2-2; D ambiguous. The CDR3 has 15 residues. V gave up 6 bases and J gave up 3 bases, with 14 bases separating them. The germline CDR1 and CDR2 sequences are SGHTA and FQGNSA. DNA for the CDR3: TGTGCCAGCAGATACGAGGCAACCTACACCGGGGAGCTGTTTTTT. This encodes CASRYEATYTGELFF. Filled out from reference TRBV7-2 and TRBJ2-2, the complete variable domain reads GAGVSQSPSNKVTEKGKDVELRCDPISGHTALYWYRQSLGQGLEFLIYFQGNSAPDKSGLPSDRFSAERTGGSVSTLTIQRTQQEDSAVYLCASRYEATYTGELFFGEGSRLTVL.

V is TRBV5-1 and J is TRBJ2-3; tentatively, D is TRBD2 (6 bases). Germline V gene lookup returns CDR1 SGHRS and CDR2 YFSETQ. V was shortened by 0 bases and J by 4 bases, with 15 bases between the two germline ends. CDR3 length: 16 residues. The DNA for the CDR3 is TGCGCCAGCAGCTTGGGGCCGCGGCGGGGAGCAGATACGCAGTATTTT. The encoded protein is CASSLGPRRGADTQYF.

The rearrangement uses TRBV3-1 (or the pseudogene TRBV3-2) and TRBJ2-7; D is unresolved. Germline V gene lookup returns CDR1 LGHDT and CDR2 YNNKEL (reference sequence). V was trimmed by 2 bases and J by 2 bases, leaving 4 bases between them. The CDR3 is 12 amino acids. The CDR3 region has the DNA TGTGCCAGCAGCCAACTTCCCTACGAGCAGTACTTC. Its protein product is CASSQLPYEQYF.

The chain carries TRBV6-2 or TRBV6-3 and TRBJ2-7, with unresolved D. Trimming left V 2 bases short and J 0 bases short, with 5 bases between. The CDR3 has 13 amino acids. Germline assignment: CDR1 MNHEY and CDR2 SVGEGT. The chain's CDR3 is CASSYLSSYEQYF. CDR3 nucleotides: TGTGCCAGCAGTTACCTGAGCTCCTACGAGCAGTACTTC.

The gene calls are TRBV5-6 and TRBJ2-5; 11 nucleotides line up with TRBD1. CDR3 length: 16 amino acids. Trimming removed 3 bases from V and 2 bases from J; junction bases left unmatched: 6. CDR1 SGHDT and CDR2 YYEEEE come from the germline V gene. The CDR3 nucleotides read TGTGCCAGCAGCTCCGGGACAGGGGGAGATCAAGAGACCCAGTACTTC. Translating it yields CASSSGTGGDQETQYF.

J is TRBJ2-7 and V is TRBV20-1, with D maybe TRBD2 (7 bases). In germline, CDR1 is DFQATT, CDR2 SNEGSKA (reference sequence). Between the trimmed V and J ends, which lost 3 bases and 2 bases, there was a span of 20 bases. The CDR3 sequence is 16 residues long. Here the CDR3 reads CSASSAGAKAPYEQYF. CDR3 coding DNA: TGCAGTGCTAGTAGTGCGGGGGCCAAGGCCCCCTACGAGCAGTACTTC.

The rearrangement links TRBV29-1 to TRBJ1-6; 7 nucleotides match TRBD1. The germline V gene has CDR1 SQVTM and CDR2 ANQGSEA. V lost 4 bases to trimming and J lost 7 bases; unmatched junction nucleotides: 4. This CDR3 has 13 amino acids. The CDR3 coding sequence is TGCAGCGTTGGGGCGGACAGGAATTCACCCCTCCACTTT. Protein product: CSVGADRNSPLHF.

The rearrangement joins TRBV4-3 to TRBJ1-2, with 9 bases fitting TRBD1. With 4 bases clipped from V and 6 bases from J, the junction kept 6 bases outside the gene matches. The germline gives CDR1 LGHNA, CDR2 YSLEER. There are 14 residues in the CDR3. The DNA for the CDR3 is TGCGCCAGCAGCCCCGGACAGGGGCTAGATGGCTACACCTTC. Its protein is CASSPGQGLDGYTF.

The rearrangement uses TRBV6-5 and TRBJ2-7; possible D gene TRBD2, 6 bases. The CDR3 contains 16 residues. Germline CDR1 and CDR2: MNHEY and SVGAGI. V was shortened by 2 bases and J by 5 bases, with 19 bases between the two germline ends. CDR3 region: CASSYLIGGTVDEQYF. For the CDR3, the DNA is TGTGCCAGCAGTTACCTAATCGGGGGAACTGTGGACGAGCAGTACTTC.